This TCR beta chain was captured by sequencing in a study of blood T cell repertoires in COVID-19. The wider study: COVID-19 samples, acute and convalescent, were from the United States, Italy and Spain. From T cells, B-cell-depleted T cells, or PBMCs came the material, which was cDNA or gDNA.

Methods used by the authors: The assay estimated nucleated cells by amplifying reference gene primers. Assay: immunoSEQ multiplex PCR; the TCRdb copy retains only in-frame clones and omits some. V and J calls and clone size are those listed in that table; D and trimming were worked out from the DNA. The data hold about 240,000 clones, with 83% observed a single time. CDR1 is WNHNN, CDR2 SYGVQD, per germline (reference sequence). V lost 6 bases to trimming and J lost 0 bases; unmatched junction nucleotides: 9. The CDR3 is 18 residues long. The chain employs TRBV10-1 and TRBJ2-6, with 9 bases aligning to TRBD1. The sequencing sample was made of peripheral blood. This receptor was obtained from a human donor in a cohort sampled during active COVID-19. CDR3 protein: CASSETTGGTSGANVLTF. Written as DNA, the CDR3 is TGCGCCAGCAGCGAAACGACAGGGGGTACCTCTGGGGCCAACGTCCTGACTTTC.